One sample yielded the 24 T cell receptor beta chains listed below, sequenced in a study of blood T cell repertoires in COVID-19 (dated by TCRdb to 2018 to 2020). The library was generated by the immunoSEQ multiplex PCR assay. Imported from immuneACCESS, the table was reduced by TCRdb to in-frame sequences with V and J called. These copies leave out some clones; in studies compared against another copy, an unresolved V gene accounts for under half, and the cause of the remainder is not known. Within this sample are 55,000 to 75,000 clones, with about 93% of them counted one time only. The biggest ten clones account for 7% to 9% of the sample. Input material: peripheral blood. Source of these receptors: a human donor in a cohort sampled during active COVID-19.

This chain's CDR3 is CASNSWGRDNEQFF. The CDR3 coding sequence is TGTGCCAGCAACTCGTGGGGGCGGGACAATGAGCAGTTCTTC. V and J are TRBV5-8 and TRBJ2-1; possibly TRBD1 for D (6 bases). Germline V gene sequence: CDR1 SGHTS, CDR2 YDEGEE. The V end was cut by 6 bases, the J end by 5 bases, with 15 bases between. The CDR3 totals 14 residues.

The V gene is TRBV28, the J gene TRBJ1-1; 11 bases are shared with TRBD1. The CDR3 has 16 residues. The germline gives CDR1 MDHEN, CDR2 SYDVKM. V shed 6 bases and J 1 base; nucleotides not matched to a gene: 7. The CDR3 nucleotides read TGTGCCAGCAGGATCCGGGACAGGGGGGGGAACACTGAAGCTTTCTTT. Protein product: CASRIRDRGGNTEAFF.

This chain links TRBV5-4 with TRBJ2-7; TRBD1 matches 10 bases. From germline, CDR1 is SGHNT and CDR2 YYREEE (reference sequence). J lost 5 bases, V lost 3 bases, and 8 bases had no gene match. The CDR3 runs to 15 residues. The DNA for the CDR3 is TGTGCCAGCAGCTGGAGAGGACAGGGGGTCGACGAGCAGTACTTC. Protein sequence: CASSWRGQGVDEQYF.

The chain links TRBV7-8 to TRBJ2-7; 9 nucleotides agree with TRBD1. V lost 5 bases to trimming and J lost 3 bases; unmatched junction nucleotides: 17. Germline values: CDR1 SGHVS, CDR2 FQNEAQ. The CDR3 covers 18 residues. CDR3 protein: CASSVGIGGQGFGYEQYF. The DNA for the CDR3 is TGTGCCAGCAGCGTAGGAATAGGCGGACAGGGGTTTGGCTACGAGCAGTACTTC.

The CDR3 here is CASSFPGANSPLHF. DNA for the CDR3: TGTGCCAGCAGTTTCCCAGGGGCGAATTCACCCCTCCACTTT. The chain recombines TRBV27 with TRBJ1-6; TRBD1 is a possible D gene (6 bases). CDR1 is MNHEY, CDR2 SMNVEV, per germline (reference sequence). This CDR3 region has 14 residues. The V end was cut by 3 bases, the J end by 7 bases, with 10 bases between.

V gene TRBV9 combines with J gene TRBJ1-1; the match to TRBD1 covers 8 bases. With V trimmed by 4 bases and J by 4 bases, 9 bases remained unmatched. Germline lookup yields CDR1 SGDLS and CDR2 YYNGEE. The CDR3 runs to 15 residues. The CDR3 DNA sequence: TGTGCCAGCAGCACACTTCAGGGGGCAGGCACTGAAGCTTTCTTT. It codes for CASSTLQGAGTEAFF.

This clone was detected once. V gene TRBV12-3 or TRBV12-4 combines with J gene TRBJ2-7, with 8 bases aligning to TRBD2. V was clipped by 6 bases and J by 4 bases; unmatched bases: 5. This CDR3 comprises 13 residues. The CDR3 reads CASSLTSAYEQYF. For the CDR3, the DNA is TGTGCCAGCAGCCTGACTAGCGCTTACGAGCAGTACTTC.

Written as DNA, the CDR3 is TGTGCCAGCAGTTTTTCGGCTGGGGCCAACGTCCTGACTTTC. This codes for CASSFSAGANVLTF. The chain is built from TRBV28 and TRBJ2-6; no reliable D call. V lost 3 bases and J lost 2, with 5 bases in between. This CDR3 spans 14 amino acids. The germline V gene encodes CDR1 MDHEN and CDR2 SYDVKM. Looking up the rest from reference TRBV28 and TRBJ2-6 gives the full variable domain: DVKVTQSSRYLVKRTGEKVFLECVQDMDHENMFWYRQDPGLGLRLIYFSYDVKMKEKGDIPEGYSVSREKKERFSLILESASTNQTSMYLCASSFSAGANVLTFGAGSRLTVL.

Only one count was recorded for this clone. In nucleotides, the CDR3 is TGTGCCAGCAGCCCCCCGCGAGGGGGAGGAAACACCATATATTTT. As protein: CASSPPRGGGNTIYF. The chain couples TRBV11-2 to TRBJ1-3, with D possibly matching TRBD1 (6 bases). Germline V gives CDR1 SGHAT, CDR2 FQNNGV. The V end was cut by 5 bases, the J end by 4 bases, with 15 bases between. The CDR3 has 15 amino acids.

V and J are TRBV30 and TRBJ1-2, with D hard to call. Per germline, CDR1 GTSNPN and CDR2 SVGIG (reference sequence). The CDR3 is 13 residues long. V was cut by 6 bases and J by 4 bases, with 15 bases left in between. CDR3: CACRHARPYGYTF. The CDR3 region has the DNA TGTGCCTGCAGACATGCCCGGCCCTATGGCTACACCTTC.

The chain links TRBV19 to TRBJ1-6; unclear D gene. CDR1 is LNHDA, CDR2 SQIVND, per germline (reference sequence). V was cut by 3 bases and J by 0 bases, with 12 bases left in between. The CDR3 is 17 residues long. The CDR3 DNA sequence: TGTGCCAGTAGTATCCTGCGTCCGAGCTCCTATAATTCACCCCTCCACTTT. Its translation: CASSILRPSSYNSPLHF.

The genes are TRBV7-6 and TRBJ1-3, with D perhaps matching TRBD1 (6 bases). The germline V and J ends were trimmed by 1 base and 4 bases, with 14 bases remaining between them. Germline-derived CDR1 and CDR2 are SGHVS and FNYEAQ. The CDR3 is 16 residues long. The CDR3 region has the DNA TGTGCCAGCAGCTTAGTGTTTGAGGGGACAGGAAACACCATATATTTT. This codes for CASSLVFEGTGNTIYF.

This chain links TRBV27 with TRBJ2-7, with TRBD1 matching 10 bases. CDR3 size: 14 residues. After removal of 7 bases from V and 5 bases from J, the junction contained 8 bases not matched to a gene. Germline V gene sequence: CDR1 MNHEY, CDR2 SMNVEV (reference sequence). The CDR3 is CASTPGQGFHEQYF. In nucleotides, the CDR3 is TGTGCCAGCACTCCGGGACAGGGGTTCCACGAGCAGTACTTC.

This chain uses TRBV24-1 with TRBJ1-2; perhaps TRBD1 as D (5 bases). The CDR3 loop spans 13 amino acids. Trimming cost V 0 bases and J 11 bases, with 12 bases left between them. The V gene's germline CDR1 is KGHDR and CDR2 SFDVKD. The CDR3 protein is CATSDLPGQGYTF. DNA for the CDR3: TGTGCCACCAGTGATTTGCCAGGGCAAGGGTACACCTTC.

The J gene is TRBJ1-6, the V gene TRBV15; 9 bases align to TRBD1. This CDR3 comprises 14 residues. J gave up 9 bases and V 5 bases, and 5 bases lay outside the gene matches. The V gene's germline CDR1 is LNHNV and CDR2 YYDKDF (reference sequence). The CDR3: CATSVDRGVSPLHF. The CDR3 bases are TGTGCCACCAGCGTCGACAGGGGGGTTTCACCCCTCCACTTT.

V is TRBV5-1 and J is TRBJ2-1; D is perhaps TRBD2 (6 bases). This CDR3 has 15 residues. The germline V gene encodes CDR1 SGHRS and CDR2 YFSETQ. Trimming removed 1 base from V and 5 bases from J, with 13 bases in between. CDR3 residues: CASSLFAGSDNEQFF. The CDR3 DNA reads TGCGCCAGCAGCTTGTTCGCGGGGTCCGACAATGAGCAGTTCTTC.

This clone came up once. The rearrangement uses TRBV11-3 and TRBJ2-3; TRBD1 is a possible D gene (6 bases). The ends were cut back, 1 base at V and 1 base at J, with 18 bases in the middle. The CDR3 is 18 amino acids. Germline values: CDR1 SGHNT, CDR2 YENEEA. The DNA for the CDR3 is TGTGCCAGCAGCTTAGGAGGGGCACAGGGAACTGGCACAGATACGCAGTATTTT. This encodes CASSLGGAQGTGTDTQYF.

The chain links TRBV25-1 to TRBJ2-7; weak D call: TRBD1 (5 bases). The CDR3 sequence is 17 residues long. CDR1 MGHDK and CDR2 SYGVNS come from the germline V gene. The germline V and J ends were trimmed by 1 base and 0 bases, with 16 bases remaining between them. The CDR3 sequence is CASSEWVGEDSSYEQYF. The CDR3 nucleotides read TGTGCCAGCAGTGAATGGGTAGGGGAAGATAGCTCCTACGAGCAGTACTTC.

The chain is built from TRBV2 and TRBJ1-4; 9 nucleotides line up with TRBD1. The CDR3 has 14 residues. CDR1 and CDR2 (germline): SNHLY, FYNNEI. Trimming cost V 5 bases and J 11 bases; bases outside gene matches: 9. The CDR3 loop reads CASSRGGQGGKLFF. The CDR3 nucleotides are TGTGCCAGCAGTCGCGGGGGACAGGGAGGGAAACTGTTTTTT.

The chain is built from TRBV4-1 and TRBJ1-1, with D unresolved. The V gene's germline CDR1 is MGHRA and CDR2 YSYEKL. This CDR3 region has 15 residues. V lost 1 base and J 2 bases, leaving 11 bases between the germline ends. The CDR3 DNA reads as TGCGCCAGCAGCCAAGGTGTTCTGACTAACACTGAAGCTTTCTTT. Translating gives CASSQGVLTNTEAFF.

The chain couples TRBV11-2 to TRBJ2-7; TRBD1 matches 9 bases. The ends lost 3 bases at V and 2 bases at J; junction bases unmatched: 8. The CDR3 has 16 amino acids. Per the germline V gene, CDR1 is SGHAT and CDR2 is FQNNGV. The DNA for the CDR3 is TGTGCCAGCAGCTTTCTTAGGGGACAGGGCGCCTACGAGCAGTACTTC. Residues: CASSFLRGQGAYEQYF.

The chain's CDR3 is CASSEGDSLNPHFSEQYF. Written as DNA, the CDR3 is TGTGCCAGCAGTGAAGGGGACAGCCTGAATCCACATTTCTCCGAGCAGTACTTC. The chain uses TRBV2 and TRBJ2-7; 7 bases line up with TRBD1. This CDR3 contains 18 residues. CDR1 is SNHLY, CDR2 FYNNEI, per germline. Trimming at V came to 1 base and at J to 6 bases, leaving 18 bases not matched to a gene. The entire variable domain, with the rest obtained from reference TRBV2 and TRBJ2-7, is as follows: EPEVTQTPSHQVTQMGQEVILRCVPISNHLYFYWYRQILGQKVEFLVSFYNNEISEKSEIFDDQFSVERPDGSNFTLKIRSTKLEDSAMYFCASSEGDSLNPHFSEQYFGPGTRLTVT.

The chain is built from TRBV4-1 and TRBJ2-7, with 9 bases matching TRBD2. The CDR3 totals 18 residues. Trimming removed 3 bases from V and 0 bases from J; junction bases left unmatched: 12. Germline-derived CDR1 and CDR2 are MGHRA and YSYEKL. CDR3 protein: CASSHLDTSGGSSYEQYF. The CDR3 coding sequence is TGCGCCAGCAGCCACCTTGATACCAGCGGGGGGAGCTCCTACGAGCAGTACTTC.

The CDR3 reads CASSLRDLDEQYF. The CDR3 nucleotides are TGTGCCAGCAGTCTCCGGGATCTGGACGAGCAGTACTTC. The V call is TRBV12-3 or TRBV12-4, the J call TRBJ2-7, with D possibly TRBD2 on 5 matching bases. The ends were cut back, 5 bases at V and 5 bases at J, with 13 bases in the middle. This CDR3 has 13 amino acids.